Below, 10 T cell receptor beta chains from the same sample are listed, as sequenced in a study of blood T cell repertoires in COVID-19. Sequencing used immunoSEQ multiplex PCR; TCRdb keeps in-frame clones, though not all of them. This table holds hundreds of thousands of clones, 80% to 90% found once. Sequencing input: PBMCs or T cells enriched from blood (not recorded which). These TCRs come from a woman aged 40 to 50 with acute COVID-19.

The J gene is TRBJ1-1, the V gene TRBV6-5, with D maybe TRBD1 (5 bases). From germline, CDR1 is MNHEY and CDR2 SVGAGI. V lost 11 bases and J lost 0, with 13 bases in between. This CDR3 has 13 amino acids. This CDR3 is CAVRRGMNTEAFF. CDR3 nucleotide sequence: TGTGCCGTCCGAAGGGGTATGAACACTGAAGCTTTCTTT.

The chain has TRBV28 and TRBJ1-2; 8 bases are shared with TRBD1. The CDR3 length is 13 residues. With V trimmed by 5 bases and J by 7 bases, 6 bases remained unmatched. Germline CDR1 is MDHEN and CDR2 is SYDVKM. The CDR3 nucleotides are TGTGCCAGCAGTATACAGGGGGATGGTGGCTACACCTTC. It codes for CASSIQGDGGYTF.

This clone was observed a few times. The chain joins TRBV5-1 to TRBJ2-7; 12 positions agree with TRBD2. The germline V gene encodes CDR1 SGHRS and CDR2 YFSETQ. V shed 0 bases, J shed 7 bases, and the junction held 2 bases outside the gene matches. CDR3 length equals 14 residues. The CDR3 nucleotides read TGCGCCAGCAGCTTGGAGCTAGCGGGAGGGGAGCAGTACTTC. Translating it yields CASSLELAGGEQYF.

The chain uses TRBV3-1 (or the pseudogene TRBV3-2) and TRBJ1-2; 8 nucleotides line up with TRBD1. The germline V gene has CDR1 LGHDT and CDR2 YNNKEL (reference sequence). The J segment lost 7 bases and the V segment lost 4 bases, leaving 8 bases of the junction unmatched. This CDR3 is built from 14 residues. The CDR3 DNA reads TGTGCCAGCAGCCTTACGGACAGGGAGGCTGGCTACACCTTC. It encodes CASSLTDREAGYTF.

V gene TRBV7-2 combines with J gene TRBJ1-5, with a weak D call TRBD1 (6 bases). The germline CDR1 and CDR2 sequences are SGHTA and FQGNSA. Trimming shortened V by 1 base and J by 4 bases, and 11 bases separated the two germline ends. The CDR3 has 15 residues. CDR3 region: CASSLEGGGNQPQHF. CDR3 nucleotides: TGTGCCAGCAGCTTAGAAGGGGGTGGGAATCAGCCCCAGCATTTT.

This chain uses TRBV19 with TRBJ2-4, with D possibly matching TRBD1 (6 bases). V was trimmed by 6 bases and J by 5 bases, leaving 11 bases between them. In germline, CDR1 is LNHDA, CDR2 SQIVND (reference sequence). The CDR3 extends over 13 amino acids. The CDR3 bases are TGTGCCAGTAGGGGGGCACGGGAAAACATTCAGTACTTC. This codes for CASRGARENIQYF. Together with reference TRBV19 and TRBJ2-4, the CDR3 gives the full variable domain: DGGITQSPKYLFRKEGQNVTLSCEQNLNHDAMYWYRQDPGQGLRLIYYSQIVNDFQKGDIAEGYSVSREKKESFPLTVTSAQKNPTAFYLCASRGARENIQYFGAGTRLSVL.

This chain uses TRBV6-2 or TRBV6-3 with TRBJ1-5, with unresolved D. With 5 bases removed from V and 6 bases from J, the gap between germline ends came to 8 bases. Germline CDR1 and CDR2: MNHEY and SVGEGT. The CDR3 is 12 residues long. The CDR3 bases are TGTGCCAGCAGTACCACAAGTCAGCCCCAGCATTTT. It is translated as CASSTTSQPQHF.

This rearrangement joins TRBV3-1 (or the pseudogene TRBV3-2) to TRBJ1-2, with TRBD1 as a possible D gene (5 bases). The CDR3 consists of 16 residues. Trimming took 3 bases from V and 4 from J, leaving 18 bases between them. Germline assignment: CDR1 LGHDT and CDR2 YNNKEL (reference sequence). CDR3 in amino acids: CASSQGGSGLLYGYTF. The CDR3 coding sequence is TGTGCCAGCAGCCAGGGGGGTTCAGGTTTACTCTATGGCTACACCTTC.

The gene calls are TRBV3-1 (or the pseudogene TRBV3-2) and TRBJ2-1; unclear D gene. Looked up from germline, CDR1 is LGHDT and CDR2 is YNNKEL (reference sequence). Trimming removed 5 bases at V and 9 bases at J, with 11 bases between. This CDR3 has 12 residues. The CDR3 region is CASSELAGEQFF. CDR3 in DNA: TGTGCCAGCAGCGAGTTAGCTGGTGAGCAGTTCTTC.

This clone came up once. CDR3 coding DNA: TGCGCCAGCAGCTTGGCGCGGCCCGGGGACAATGAGCAGTTCTTC. Translated: CASSLARPGDNEQFF. The rearrangement uses TRBV5-1 and TRBJ2-1, with a tentative D call TRBD2 (5 bases). CDR1 SGHRS and CDR2 YFSETQ come from the germline V gene. The CDR3 is 15 amino acids. The V gene lost 0 bases and the J gene lost 5 bases, with 12 bases spanning the gap.